These 19 T cell receptor beta chains share one sample of origin, sequenced in a study of cytomegalovirus exposure and HLA in healthy donors. Method: immunoSEQ multiplex PCR; TCRdb's copy keeps in-frame clones and lacks some. The data hold more than 60,000 clones, with 95% to 96% observed a single time. The sample taken for sequencing was PBMCs. The receptor source for this set is a woman between 18 and 29 years old in good health and CMV-seropositive.

This sequence joins TRBV4-3 and TRBJ2-3; 9 bases match TRBD2. J lost 5 bases, V lost 0 bases, and 21 bases had no gene match. Germline V gene data show CDR1 as LGHNA and CDR2 as YSLEER. The CDR3 spans 21 residues. The chain's CDR3 is CASSQEKGGSGGRFPGDTQYF. The CDR3 DNA follows: TGCGCCAGCAGCCAAGAAAAAGGGGGGAGCGGGGGGCGATTTCCGGGAGATACGCAGTATTTT.

The J gene is TRBJ2-7, the V gene TRBV21-1; no check of the table's D call, TRBD1, against the DNA was made. TRBV21-1 is annotated as a pseudogene. CDR3 length equals 17 residues. The CDR3 spells CASSINPRGYISYEQYF. The CDR3, as DNA: TGTGCCAGCAGCATAAACCCCAGGGGGTATATTTCCTACGAGCAGTACTTC.

The rearrangement links TRBV30 to TRBJ1-4; perhaps TRBD1 as D (5 bases). The CDR3 is made up of 14 amino acids. Looked up from germline, CDR1 is GTSNPN and CDR2 is SVGIG (reference sequence). Trimming stripped 2 bases from V and 5 bases from J, with 12 bases between. This chain's CDR3 is CAWSFGGLNEKLFF. In nucleotides, the CDR3 is TGTGCCTGGAGTTTCGGGGGGTTGAATGAAAAACTGTTTTTT.

On this clone itself: One end of the junction fails to match germline, which may point to a read error. The rearrangement joins TRBV7-7 to TRBJ2-1; D unresolved. CDR1 and CDR2 from the germline V gene are SSHAT and FNYEAQ (reference sequence). This CDR3 is built from 17 residues. CDR3 DNA: TGTGCTAGCAGCCGACGTAAGTTACGGAGCTCCTACAATGAGCAGTTCTTC. Amino acid sequence: CASSRRKLRSSYNEQFF. Using reference TRBV7-7 and TRBJ2-1 for the parts outside the CDR3, the full variable domain is GAGVSQSPRYKVTKRGQDVTLRCDPISSHATLYWYQQALGQGPEFLTYFNYEAQPDKSGLPSDRFSAERPEGSISTLTIQRTEQRDSAMYRCASSRRKLRSSYNEQFFGPGTRLTVL.

The chain combines TRBV6-5 with TRBJ1-2; TRBD1 is a possible D gene (5 bases). CDR1 and CDR2 (germline): MNHEY, SVGAGI. V gave up 0 bases and J gave up 2 bases, with 13 bases separating them. This CDR3 spans 16 amino acids. CDR3 amino acids: CASSYSYLDTNYGYTF. CDR3 in DNA: TGTGCCAGCAGTTACTCGTATCTGGACACAAACTATGGCTACACCTTC.

This chain connects TRBV19 to TRBJ2-7, with 8 bases aligning to TRBD1. Germline V CDR1 and CDR2: LNHDA, SQIVND (reference sequence). V lost 4 bases, J lost 3 bases, and 5 bases stayed unmatched. The CDR3 runs 14 residues. The CDR3 sequence is CASSTRDRSYEQYF. CDR3 coding DNA: TGTGCCAGTAGTACCCGGGACAGGAGCTACGAGCAGTACTTC.

The CDR3: CASSVRGGNNEQFF. The CDR3 region has the DNA TGTGCCAGTAGTGTGCGGGGGGGTAACAATGAGCAGTTCTTC. V gene TRBV19 combines with J gene TRBJ2-1; TRBD2 aligns across 9 bases. The CDR3 contains 14 residues. Trimming at V came to 5 bases and at J to 5 bases, leaving 4 bases not matched to a gene. Germline V gene lookup returns CDR1 LNHDA and CDR2 SQIVND (reference sequence). Full variable domain (outside the CDR3, taken from reference TRBV19 and TRBJ2-1): DGGITQSPKYLFRKEGQNVTLSCEQNLNHDAMYWYRQDPGQGLRLIYYSQIVNDFQKGDIAEGYSVSREKKESFPLTVTSAQKNPTAFYLCASSVRGGNNEQFFGPGTRLTVL.

The V and J genes are TRBV5-4 and TRBJ2-1; 7 nucleotides align to TRBD1. The CDR3 runs 15 residues. J lost 6 bases, V lost 4 bases, and 10 bases had no gene match. Germline lookup yields CDR1 SGHNT and CDR2 YYREEE (reference sequence). This chain's CDR3 is CASSLRQGPSNEQFF. Written as DNA, the CDR3 is TGTGCCAGCAGCCTCCGACAGGGTCCCTCCAATGAGCAGTTCTTC.

V and J are TRBV27 and TRBJ2-5; no clear D gene. The CDR3 runs to 12 residues. Germline V gives CDR1 MNHEY, CDR2 SMNVEV (reference sequence). V was cut by 7 bases and J by 6 bases, with 12 bases left in between. The CDR3 DNA reads as TGTGCCAGCACTTCCGCGGAACAGACCCAGTACTTC. Encoded protein: CASTSAEQTQYF.

The V and J genes are TRBV28 and TRBJ1-2; a possible D gene is TRBD1 (6 bases). The V gene lost 3 bases and the J gene lost 4 bases, with 12 bases spanning the gap. CDR3 length: 14 amino acids. Germline CDR1 and CDR2: MDHEN and SYDVKM. The CDR3 sequence is CASSFGGASYGYTF. Written as DNA, the CDR3 is TGTGCCAGCAGTTTTGGGGGGGCTTCCTATGGCTACACCTTC.

The chain couples TRBV7-9 to TRBJ2-7; D might be TRBD1 (5 bases). The germline V gene encodes CDR1 SEHNR and CDR2 FQNEAQ (reference sequence). Trimming cost V 1 base and J 6 bases, with 10 bases left between them. This CDR3 comprises 13 residues. This CDR3 reads CASSLDFRGEQYF. The DNA of the CDR3 is TGTGCCAGCAGCTTAGATTTTAGGGGCGAGCAGTACTTC.

The V call is TRBV5-4, the J call TRBJ1-1, with 10 bases matching TRBD1. Germline CDR1 is SGHNT and CDR2 is YYREEE (reference sequence). CDR3 length equals 12 residues. V was pared by 3 bases and J by 11 bases, with 4 bases of the junction left unmatched. CDR3 in amino acids: CASSWGQGKAFF. The CDR3 DNA is TGTGCCAGCAGCTGGGGACAGGGGAAGGCTTTCTTT.

The chain is built from TRBV7-6 and TRBJ2-7; perhaps TRBD1 as D (6 bases). Per germline, CDR1 SGHVS and CDR2 FNYEAQ. V lost 0 bases to trimming and J lost 6 bases, with 15 bases between them. CDR3 length equals 15 residues. As DNA, the CDR3 is TGTGCCAGCAGCTTAGCAGGGCAGGGGCGAAGCGAGCAGTACTTC. This codes for CASSLAGQGRSEQYF.

V and J are TRBV30 and TRBJ1-2; D remains unclear. Germline-derived CDR1 and CDR2 are GTSNPN and SVGIG (reference sequence). Trimming took 3 bases from V and 4 from J, leaving 12 bases between them. The CDR3 extends over 13 amino acids. The CDR3 nucleotides are TGTGCCTGGAGACACCTCCAGGTCTATGGCTACACCTTC. Protein sequence: CAWRHLQVYGYTF.

The gene calls are TRBV28 and TRBJ1-5; D is unclear. The CDR3 has 12 residues. The V and J ends lost 5 bases and 8 bases respectively, with 10 bases between them. The V gene's germline CDR1 is MDHEN and CDR2 SYDVKM. The CDR3 DNA reads TGTGCCAGCAGTCGCGGAGGAAAGCCCCAGCATTTT. Amino acids: CASSRGGKPQHF.

This chain uses TRBV7-9 with TRBJ1-2; D possibly corresponds to TRBD1 (5 bases). This CDR3 is built from 14 residues. Trimming cost V 2 bases and J 5 bases, with 12 bases left between them. Germline CDR1 reads SEHNR; CDR2 reads FQNEAQ (reference sequence). In DNA, the CDR3 is TGTGCCAGCAGCTTACGTGGTAGGGGTTATGGCTACACCTTC. Protein sequence: CASSLRGRGYGYTF.

This chain joins TRBV7-2 and TRBJ2-7; 13 bases are shared with TRBD2. The CDR3 is made up of 15 amino acids. V shed 4 bases, J shed 1 base, and the junction held 1 base outside the gene matches. Germline values: CDR1 SGHTA, CDR2 FQGNSA. The CDR3 here is CASSWTSGSSYEQYF. CDR3 in DNA: TGTGCCAGCAGCTGGACTAGCGGGAGTTCCTACGAGCAGTACTTC.

The chain uses TRBV27 and TRBJ2-7, with 8 positions matching TRBD2. The germline V gene encodes CDR1 MNHEY and CDR2 SMNVEV (reference sequence). The CDR3 has 15 amino acids. Trimming at V came to 7 bases and at J to 4 bases, leaving 12 bases not matched to a gene. The CDR3 coding sequence is TGTGCCAGCACCCTTCAGGGTAGCGGGAAGTACGAGCAGTACTTC. Translation: CASTLQGSGKYEQYF.

The chain links TRBV4-1 to TRBJ2-5, with a possible D match to TRBD1 (5 bases). V was shortened by 3 bases and J by 0 bases, with 17 bases between the two germline ends. The CDR3 has 17 amino acids. CDR1 is MGHRA, CDR2 YSYEKL, per germline. CDR3 nucleotide sequence: TGCGCCAGCAGCCAGGCCCACAGGACGGCGTACCAAGAGACCCAGTACTTC. This translates into CASSQAHRTAYQETQYF.